This T cell receptor (beta chain) was obtained from a study of T cell responses to AZD1222 COVID-19 vaccine. Overall study results and limits: It was only six AZD1222 recipients who were seropositive at baseline.

CDR3 length: 15 amino acids. Germline V gives CDR1 SGHRS, CDR2 YFSETQ. The V gene end was trimmed by 2 bases and the J gene end by 4 bases; junction bases not matched to a gene: 3. With respect to this clone: Its matching antigen is unknown.

Clones were sequenced by immunoSEQ multiplex PCR, and TCRdb holds only the in-frame ones, with some missing. The data contain 150,000 to 200,000 clones, about 94% of them singletons. This material consisted of peripheral blood, taken on day 0 of AZD1222 vaccination. The chain couples TRBV5-1 to TRBJ2-1, with 10 nucleotides matching TRBD2. This TCR derives from an adult in good health. Here the CDR3 reads CASSLAGGRYNEQFF. Written as DNA, the CDR3 is TGCGCCAGCAGCTTAGCGGGAGGGAGGTACAATGAGCAGTTCTTC.